This T cell receptor (beta chain) was profiled in a study of shared clonotypes between healthy human individuals. Looking at the study overall: The donor group consisted of a couple of women and a few men, aged 18 to 49.

Germline CDR1 SGHTS, CDR2 YDEGEE. The CDR3 length is 15 residues. The V gene lost 0 bases and the J gene lost 6 bases, with 12 bases spanning the gap. Concerning this clone itself: Its antigen is undetermined.

Data came from immunoSEQ multiplex PCR; TCRdb stores just in-frame clones and leaves some out. This sample has roughly 2,000,000 clones, with just over 90% found just once. Study results and limitations: Clonotype sharing across a handful of donors was observed for around 5% of naive CD4 clonotypes. Against clonotypes common to all four donors, non-shared ones had lower generation probabilities.

In the naive CD8 group, cells lacked CD45RO and were positively selected for CCR7, so terminally differentiated effector memory CD45RA+ cells were left out. Only Caucasian adults living in Nashville, Tennessee made up the donor group. V usage is TRBV5-8 and J usage is TRBJ2-2, with D maybe TRBD1 (7 bases). The sample was naive CD8+ T cells from PBMCs. This TCR was sampled from a man aged 18 to 35 in good health. Some clones in this sample may be carry-over from other donors' samples. DNA for the CDR3: TGTGCCAGCAGCTTGGGGCAGGGGGGAGCCGGGGAGCTGTTTTTT. Its protein is CASSLGQGGAGELFF.